This T cell receptor beta chain originates from a study of blood T cell repertoires in COVID-19. Study details: Nucleic acid was either cDNA or gDNA, and it came from T cells, B-cell-depleted T cells, or PBMCs.

Here immunoSEQ multiplex PCR was the method, and the copy in TCRdb shows in-frame clones only, minus some. The sample records roughly 200,000 clones, 88% being singletons. The source of this sequence is a woman between 35 and 50 years old who had recovered from COVID-19. Sequences were obtained from peripheral blood.

The CDR3 sequence is CATSRDRQGHNSPLHF. In DNA form, the CDR3 reads TGTGCCACCAGCAGAGATCGACAGGGTCACAATTCACCCCTCCACTTT. J is TRBJ1-6 and V is TRBV15, with TRBD1 matching over 7 bases. Germline CDR1 reads LNHNV; CDR2 reads YYDKDF (reference sequence). The CDR3 contains 16 residues. V lost 0 bases to trimming and J lost 7 bases; unmatched junction nucleotides: 6.